These 29 T cell receptor beta chains share one sample of origin, sequenced in a study of graft-versus-host responses after intestinal transplantation. This table comes from immunoSEQ multiplex PCR, and its TCRdb copy is limited to in-frame clones, with some not included. The sample lists around 120,000 clones, roughly 95% occurring once. These receptors are not linked to any known antigen. Sequenced here: unstimulated CD8+ T cells sorted from spleen or lymph node cells, sampled before intestinal transplant. Source of these receptors: a human donor who received an intestinal transplant.

The chain carries TRBV4-1 and TRBJ2-7; D unresolved. Per the germline V gene, CDR1 is MGHRA and CDR2 is YSYEKL. The V and J ends lost 1 base and 5 bases respectively, with 12 bases between them. This CDR3 contains 14 residues. In nucleotides, the CDR3 is TGCGCCAGCAGCCAAGTCGACCAACCAAACGAGCAGTACTTC. It is translated as CASSQVDQPNEQYF.

About this clone itself: Distinct nucleotide sequences in the sample also encode this CDR3. The gene calls are TRBV19 and TRBJ1-1; no definite D call. Germline values: CDR1 LNHDA, CDR2 SQIVND (reference sequence). This CDR3 region has 12 residues. V lost 3 bases, J lost 5 bases, and 7 bases lay in between. Here the CDR3 DNA reads TGTGCCAGTAGTATCGGTAGGACTGAAGCTTTCTTT. Its protein product is CASSIGRTEAFF.

J is TRBJ2-7 and V is TRBV11-1; 7 bases align to TRBD1. This CDR3 is 15 amino acids long. J lost 0 bases, V lost 1 base, and 3 bases had no gene match. From germline, CDR1 is SGHAT and CDR2 FQDESV (reference sequence). The CDR3 DNA follows: TGTGCCAGCAGCTTAGGGACAGGTTTCTCCTACGAGCAGTACTTC. The encoded protein is CASSLGTGFSYEQYF.

V and J are TRBV12-5 and TRBJ2-5; D might be TRBD2 (5 bases). Trimming stripped 2 bases from V and 5 bases from J, with 6 bases between. This CDR3 comprises 12 residues. Germline V gene lookup returns CDR1 LGHNT and CDR2 FRNRAP. CDR3: CASGLPGETQYF. The DNA of the CDR3 is TGTGCTAGTGGTTTGCCGGGGGAGACCCAGTACTTC.

This clone appeared once. The chain carries TRBV6-1 and TRBJ2-1, with 9 bases that match TRBD2. The CDR3 contains 14 residues. The germline CDR1 and CDR2 sequences are MNHNS and SASEGT. With 5 bases clipped from V and 4 bases from J, the junction kept 3 bases outside the gene matches. The DNA for the CDR3 is TGTGCCAGCAGTTCTGGACTAGCGTACAATGAGCAGTTCTTC. Protein product: CASSSGLAYNEQFF.

The chain has TRBV28 and TRBJ2-7, with 7 bases identical to TRBD1. Trimming removed 4 bases from V and 2 bases from J; junction bases left unmatched: 8. The CDR3 is made up of 15 amino acids. Germline V gene sequence: CDR1 MDHEN, CDR2 SYDVKM. The CDR3 sequence: CASSSDRDITYEQYF. Here the CDR3 DNA reads TGTGCCAGCAGTTCCGACAGGGATATCACCTACGAGCAGTACTTC.

The J gene is TRBJ2-3, the V gene TRBV28; maybe TRBD1 (7 bases). Germline V gives CDR1 MDHEN, CDR2 SYDVKM. This CDR3 has 17 amino acids. V lost 5 bases and J 2 bases, leaving 20 bases between the germline ends. CDR3 nucleotide sequence: TGTGCCAGCAGTCTGACCCCGACAGGGAGGCACACAGATACGCAGTATTTT. Its protein product is CASSLTPTGRHTDTQYF.

This sequence joins TRBV30 and TRBJ1-5; 7 nucleotides line up with TRBD1. CDR1 is GTSNPN, CDR2 SVGIG, per germline (reference sequence). This CDR3 region has 17 residues. J was trimmed by 0 bases and V by 2 bases; bases with no gene match: 10. The CDR3: CAWSQSDTGDSNQPQHF. The CDR3 bases are TGTGCCTGGAGTCAAAGCGACACAGGGGATAGCAATCAGCCCCAGCATTTT. The full variable domain, rest sourced from reference TRBV30 and TRBJ1-5, is SQTIHQWPATLVQPVGSPLSLECTVEGTSNPNLYWYRQAAGRGLQLLFYSVGIGQISSEVPQNLSASRPQDRQFILSSKKLLLSDSGFYLCAWSQSDTGDSNQPQHFGDGTRLSIL.

This chain connects TRBV6-6 to TRBJ2-7; D not certain. The CDR3 loop spans 14 amino acids. Trimming shortened V by 7 bases and J by 1 base, and 14 bases separated the two germline ends. Germline loops: CDR1 MNHNY, CDR2 SVGAGI (reference sequence). The CDR3 DNA sequence: TGTGCCAGCACCCCGGCTGGTCCATCCTACGAGCAGTACTTC. Encoded protein: CASTPAGPSYEQYF.

This sequence joins TRBV19 and TRBJ1-2, with 8 bases that match TRBD1. CDR3 size: 15 residues. CDR1 is LNHDA and CDR2 is SQIVND in the germline V gene (reference sequence). J was trimmed by 4 bases and V by 4 bases; bases with no gene match: 8. The CDR3 reads CASSSGQGLGYGYTF. The DNA of the CDR3 is TGTGCCAGTAGTAGCGGACAGGGCCTGGGCTATGGCTACACCTTC.

This chain uses TRBV29-1 with TRBJ1-1; D not resolved. Trimming removed 5 bases from V and 6 bases from J, with 7 bases in between. Germline V gene lookup returns CDR1 SQVTM and CDR2 ANQGSEA. The CDR3 is 10 amino acids. The CDR3 DNA reads TGCAGCGTTTTCCTAGCTGAAGCTTTCTTT. Translated, it gives CSVFLAEAFF. Complete variable domain (other parts from reference TRBV29-1 and TRBJ1-1): SAVISQKPSRDICQRGTSLTIQCQVDSQVTMMFWYRQQPGQSLTLIATANQGSEATYESGFVIDKFPISRPNLTFSTLTVSNMSPEDSSIYLCSVFLAEAFFGQGTRLTVV.

The chain links TRBV9 to TRBJ2-1; D is unresolved. CDR1 and CDR2 from the germline V gene are SGDLS and YYNGEE. Trimming took 4 bases from V and 7 from J, leaving 15 bases between them. The CDR3 length is 14 residues. DNA of the CDR3: TGTGCCAGCAGCCCCAGCCCTAGTTATAATGAGCAGTTCTTC. This gives the protein CASSPSPSYNEQFF.

The chain combines TRBV5-3 with TRBJ1-1, with D unclear. TRBV5-3 is an open reading frame whose function is uncertain. This CDR3 has 17 amino acids. V dropped 4 bases and J dropped 0 bases, with 19 bases sitting between them. The CDR3, as DNA: TGTGCCAGAAGCCGCGTTCCCGGTACCTTCATGAACACTGAAGCTTTCTTT. Protein product: CARSRVPGTFMNTEAFF.

The rearrangement joins TRBV29-1 to TRBJ2-1; 8 bases align to TRBD2. The CDR3 covers 15 residues. With 1 base clipped from V and 2 bases from J, the junction kept 4 bases outside the gene matches. CDR1 is SQVTM, CDR2 ANQGSEA, per germline. Here the CDR3 DNA reads TGCAGCGTTGAAGCACAGCGGGAGACCTACAATGAGCAGTTCTTC. It is translated as CSVEAQRETYNEQFF.

The chain uses TRBV4-3 and TRBJ2-7; possibly TRBD1 or TRBD2 for D (6 bases each). Germline CDR1 is LGHNA and CDR2 is YSLEER. This CDR3 comprises 15 residues. The V gene lost 3 bases and the J gene lost 6 bases, with 18 bases spanning the gap. The CDR3 sequence: CASSQAVGGAAEQYF. Written as DNA, the CDR3 is TGCGCCAGCAGCCAGGCAGTGGGGGGCGCCGCCGAGCAGTACTTC.

The rearrangement joins TRBV28 to TRBJ1-5; D gene uncertain. The CDR3 length is 16 residues. In germline, CDR1 is MDHEN, CDR2 SYDVKM. The V end was cut by 3 bases, the J end by 6 bases, with 18 bases between. CDR3 amino acids: CASSLFAGDESQPQHF. CDR3 in DNA: TGTGCCAGCAGTTTGTTCGCCGGGGATGAGAGTCAGCCCCAGCATTTT.

This chain links TRBV6-1 with TRBJ1-5, with unresolved D. This CDR3 is built from 16 residues. Germline values: CDR1 MNHNS, CDR2 SASEGT. V was pared by 0 bases and J by 9 bases, with 18 bases between. CDR3 sequence: CASSEALAERVRPQHF. Written as DNA, the CDR3 is TGTGCCAGCAGTGAAGCGCTCGCCGAAAGGGTGCGGCCCCAGCATTTT.

The CDR3 loop reads CAISGGTGNNQPQHF. The CDR3 DNA follows: TGTGCCATCAGCGGCGGGACAGGGAACAATCAGCCCCAGCATTTT. The rearrangement joins TRBV10-3 to TRBJ1-5, with TRBD1 matching over 9 bases. CDR3 length: 15 residues. Germline-derived CDR1 and CDR2 are ENHRY and SYGVKD. Germline trimming cut 6 bases from V and 3 bases from J; bases unmatched to any gene: 6.

The chain links TRBV10-3 to TRBJ2-1; D may be TRBD2 (6 bases). V lost 3 bases and J lost 5, with 11 bases in between. This CDR3 comprises 14 residues. Germline CDR1 reads ENHRY; CDR2 reads SYGVKD. CDR3 nucleotides: TGTGCCATCAGTGAACCGGGAGTTGACAATGAGCAGTTCTTC. This codes for CAISEPGVDNEQFF.

This clone appeared a single time. The chain recombines TRBV13 with TRBJ2-1; the D is unclear. Trimming cost V 2 bases and J 5 bases, with 13 bases left between them. The germline CDR1 and CDR2 sequences are PRHDT and FYEKMQ (reference sequence). This CDR3 spans 15 amino acids. CDR3 DNA: TGTGCCAGCAGCTTATTTATAGAATCCAACAATGAGCAGTTCTTC. Amino acid sequence: CASSLFIESNNEQFF. Complete variable domain (other parts from reference TRBV13 and TRBJ2-1): AAGVIQSPRHLIKEKRETATLKCYPIPRHDTVYWYQQGPGQDPQFLISFYEKMQSDKGSIPDRFSAQQFSDYHSELNMSSLELGDSALYFCASSLFIESNNEQFFGPGTRLTVL.

V and J are TRBV7-3 and TRBJ2-3, with a weak D call TRBD1 (5 bases). V gave up 5 bases and J gave up 0 bases, with 9 bases separating them. This CDR3 contains 14 residues. Germline V gene data show CDR1 as SGHTA and CDR2 as FQGTGA. This CDR3 is CASSLGASTDTQYF. CDR3 coding DNA: TGTGCCAGCAGCCTAGGGGCAAGCACAGATACGCAGTATTTT.

This clone came up once. The chain is built from TRBV9 and TRBJ2-1, with TRBD2 as a possible D gene (5 bases). This CDR3 contains 18 residues. V was shortened by 1 base and J by 0 bases, with 17 bases between the two germline ends. Per the germline V gene, CDR1 is SGDLS and CDR2 is YYNGEE. The CDR3 bases are TGTGCCAGCAGCGTAAATGAGTTTACGGGAAGCTCCTACAATGAGCAGTTCTTC. Translated, it gives CASSVNEFTGSSYNEQFF.

The chain has TRBV5-1 and TRBJ2-6; no firm D call. Trimming pared 1 base from V and 2 bases from J, leaving 13 bases between. Germline V gives CDR1 SGHRS, CDR2 YFSETQ. The length of the CDR3 is 17 residues. The CDR3 sequence is CASSLHGLKAGANVLTF. The CDR3 DNA reads TGCGCCAGCAGCTTGCATGGGTTGAAGGCTGGGGCCAACGTCCTGACTTTC.

The rearrangement links TRBV19 to TRBJ2-1; no clear D gene. This CDR3 has 15 residues. Germline V lookup: CDR1 LNHDA, CDR2 SQIVND (reference sequence). Trimming took off 0 bases at V and 4 bases at J, with 10 bases between the two ends. CDR3 loop: CASSIEDAIYNEQFF. In DNA, the CDR3 is TGTGCCAGTAGTATAGAGGACGCAATTTACAATGAGCAGTTCTTC.

The chain couples TRBV9 to TRBJ2-6; D is undetermined. CDR1 is SGDLS, CDR2 YYNGEE, per germline. This CDR3 is built from 15 residues. Trimming removed 2 bases at V and 4 bases at J, with 10 bases between. As DNA, the CDR3 is TGTGCCAGCAGCGTCCGGGTCGCAGGGGCCAACGTCCTGACTTTC. Protein sequence: CASSVRVAGANVLTF.

This rearrangement joins TRBV5-4 to TRBJ2-7; D uncertain. V was cut by 0 bases and J by 1 base, with 11 bases left in between. The length of the CDR3 is 15 residues. CDR1 and CDR2 from the germline V gene are SGHNT and YYREEE (reference sequence). The chain's CDR3 is CASSLVPSSSYEQYF. As DNA, the CDR3 is TGTGCCAGCAGCTTGGTTCCCTCCTCGTCCTACGAGCAGTACTTC. The whole variable domain, filled in from reference TRBV5-4 and TRBJ2-7, reads ETGVTQSPTHLIKTRGQQVTLRCSSQSGHNTVSWYQQALGQGPQFIFQYYREEENGRGNFPPRFSGLQFPNYSSELNVNALELDDSALYLCASSLVPSSSYEQYFGPGTRLTVT.

The chain couples TRBV9 to TRBJ1-1, with TRBD1 matching 10 bases. This CDR3 spans 14 amino acids. With 4 bases clipped from V and 3 bases from J, the junction kept 3 bases outside the gene matches. CDR1 SGDLS and CDR2 YYNGEE come from the germline V gene. The CDR3 reads CASSIGQGDTEAFF. The CDR3 bases are TGTGCCAGCAGCATAGGACAGGGGGACACTGAAGCTTTCTTT.

Notes on this clone: An end of the junction does not agree with germline; a read error may underlie this. The chain recombines TRBV6-5 with TRBJ2-5, with 7 bases matching TRBD2. The J call may be incorrect, as the DNA end agrees better with TRBJ2-7. Germline CDR1 MNHEY, CDR2 SVGAGI. This CDR3 contains 13 residues. CDR3 in amino acids: CASSSGGSYEQYF. In DNA form, the CDR3 reads TGCGCCAGCAGCTCCGGGGGGTCCTACGAGCAGTACTTC.

The J gene is TRBJ2-7, the V gene TRBV5-4, with TRBD2 as a possible D gene (5 bases). The V gene lost 5 bases and the J gene lost 9 bases, with 12 bases spanning the gap. This CDR3 spans 11 amino acids. CDR1 and CDR2 (germline): SGHNT, YYREEE (reference sequence). The CDR3 bases are TGTGCCAGCAGTACCGCCGAGGGGCAGTACTTC. Translated, it gives CASSTAEGQYF.